This T cell receptor beta chain stems from a study of CD8 T cells in Susac syndrome. Findings of the study overall: Regarding the TCR sequencing and HLA analysis, the study admitted that a relatively small number of individuals were involved.

A word on this clonotype: Its cognate antigen is unknown.

The T cells that were sequenced for TCR beta were CD8+ and CD4+ cells from blood. This CDR3 region has 14 residues. Per the germline V gene, CDR1 is MNHEY and CDR2 is SMNVEV (reference sequence). V was trimmed by 6 bases and J by 5 bases, leaving 16 bases between them. Random hexamers were used to reverse transcribe the RNA input (0.5 to 1 ug). Coverage of TCR beta CDR3 amplification by immunoSEQ multiplex PCR extended to 54 Vbeta and 13 Jbeta. TCRdb reprocessed the immunoSEQ multiplex PCR reads via MiXCR and lists one record per CDR3 protein. The data hold about 210,000 distinct CDR3 sequences, with about 95% observed a single time.

Input material: CD4+ T cells from PBMCs. The receptor was isolated from a human donor with multiple sclerosis. The chain recombines TRBV27 with TRBJ1-1; a weak D match, TRBD1 (6 bases). CDR3 coding DNA: TGTGCCAGCAGATTGGGACAAAAGGGGACTGAAGCTTTCTTT. Protein: CASRLGQKGTEAFF.